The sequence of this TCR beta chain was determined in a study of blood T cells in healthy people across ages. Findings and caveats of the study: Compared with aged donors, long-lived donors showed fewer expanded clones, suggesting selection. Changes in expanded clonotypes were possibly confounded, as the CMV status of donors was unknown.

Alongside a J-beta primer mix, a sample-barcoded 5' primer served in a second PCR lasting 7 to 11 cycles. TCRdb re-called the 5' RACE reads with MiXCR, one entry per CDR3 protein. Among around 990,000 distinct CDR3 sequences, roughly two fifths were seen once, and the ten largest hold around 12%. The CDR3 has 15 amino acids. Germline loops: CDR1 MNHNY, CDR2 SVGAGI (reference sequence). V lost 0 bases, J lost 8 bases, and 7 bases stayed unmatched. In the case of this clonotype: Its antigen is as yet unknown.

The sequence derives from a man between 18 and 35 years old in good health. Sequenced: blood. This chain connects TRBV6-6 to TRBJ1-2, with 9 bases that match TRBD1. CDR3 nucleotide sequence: TGTGCCAGCAGTTACTCGGAGGGACAGGGAGGCGGCTACACCTTC. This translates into CASSYSEGQGGGYTF.